This passage covers 31 T cell receptor beta chains from one sample sequenced in a study of blood T cell repertoires in COVID-19. The table came from immunoSEQ multiplex PCR; TCRdb's copy has only in-frame clones and leaves some out. Of about 490,000 clones listed, around 85% are singletons. The material sequenced was peripheral blood. The receptors here all came from a human donor in a cohort sampled during active COVID-19.

Only a few counts were recorded for this clone. The chain recombines TRBV5-1 with TRBJ1-1; a possible D gene is TRBD1 (5 bases). Between the trimmed V and J ends, which lost 5 bases and 0 bases, there was a span of 14 bases. Germline V gene lookup returns CDR1 SGHRS and CDR2 YFSETQ. This CDR3 is 15 amino acids long. This CDR3 is CASSPGPSLNTEAFF. The DNA for the CDR3 is TGCGCCAGCAGTCCAGGGCCCAGCTTGAACACTGAAGCTTTCTTT.

J is TRBJ1-5 and V is TRBV5-6, with no clear D. CDR1 and CDR2 (germline): SGHDT, YYEEEE. The CDR3 totals 14 residues. Trimming pared 3 bases from V and 1 base from J, leaving 8 bases between. In DNA, the CDR3 is TGTGCCAGCAGCTCCCGTCTCAGCAATCAGCCCCAGCATTTT. Protein sequence: CASSSRLSNQPQHF.

The chain joins TRBV4-1 to TRBJ2-7; 13 bases fit TRBD2. From germline, CDR1 is MGHRA and CDR2 YSYEKL. This CDR3 spans 19 amino acids. The J segment lost 1 base and the V segment lost 4 bases, leaving 13 bases of the junction unmatched. CDR3 sequence (DNA): TGCGCCAGCAGCCTATATTCCGGGACTAGCGGGGACTCTTCCTACGAGCAGTACTTC. The encoded protein is CASSLYSGTSGDSSYEQYF.

J is TRBJ1-2 and V is TRBV6-4; D is possibly TRBD1 (5 bases). The germline CDR1 and CDR2 sequences are MRHNA and SNTAGT. The CDR3 contains 18 residues. V shed 2 bases and J shed 1 base, with 20 bases lying between them. CDR3 loop: CASSDPGGRQPINYGYTF. The CDR3 bases are TGTGCCAGCAGTGACCCGGGGGGTCGGCAGCCAATTAACTATGGCTACACCTTC.

The rearrangement joins TRBV30 to TRBJ2-3; TRBD1 agrees at 7 bases. Germline V CDR1 and CDR2: GTSNPN, SVGIG (reference sequence). Unmatched junction bases numbered 2, after V lost 4 bases and J lost 4 bases. The CDR3 consists of 12 residues. CDR3 protein: CAWKTGADTQYF. The CDR3 DNA reads TGTGCCTGGAAAACAGGGGCAGATACGCAGTATTTT.

The chain employs TRBV5-6 and TRBJ1-1; 8 bases are a match to TRBD1. Losses at the gene ends were 3 bases for V and 11 bases for J; bases not matched to a gene: 12. Germline V gene lookup returns CDR1 SGHDT and CDR2 YYEEEE. The CDR3 is made up of 14 amino acids. CDR3 DNA: TGTGCCAGCAGCTCCGAGACAGGGGAAGTGGAGGCTTTCTTT. Translating gives CASSSETGEVEAFF. The full variable domain, rest sourced from reference TRBV5-6 and TRBJ1-1, is DAGVTQSPTHLIKTRGQQVTLRCSPKSGHDTVSWYQQALGQGPQFIFQYYEEEERQRGNFPDRFSGHQFPNYSSELNVNALLLGDSALYLCASSSETGEVEAFFGQGTRLTVV.

This clone was seen more than once but under ten times. This sequence joins TRBV7-6 and TRBJ1-1, with D hard to call. This CDR3 spans 13 amino acids. Trimming left V 8 bases short and J 0 bases short, with 10 bases between. Germline V CDR1 and CDR2: SGHVS, FNYEAQ. CDR3 sequence: CASAPAVNTEAFF. CDR3 nucleotides: TGTGCCAGCGCCCCCGCGGTGAACACTGAAGCTTTCTTT.

The chain employs TRBV15 and TRBJ2-3; TRBD2 aligns across 13 bases. The V gene's germline CDR1 is LNHNV and CDR2 YYDKDF (reference sequence). The CDR3 runs to 17 residues. The V segment lost 1 base and the J segment 6 bases; nucleotides outside the gene matches: 7. The DNA for the CDR3 is TGTGCCACCAGCAGAGCAGGACTAGCGGGAGCCTTGGATACGCAGTATTTT. Protein sequence: CATSRAGLAGALDTQYF. The full variable domain, its missing parts supplied by reference TRBV15 and TRBJ2-3, is DAMVIQNPRYQVTQFGKPVTLSCSQTLNHNVMYWYQQKSSQAPKLLFHYYDKDFNNEADTPDNFQSRRPNTSFCFLDIRSPGLGDTAMYLCATSRAGLAGALDTQYFGPGTRLTVL.

The chain carries TRBV27 and TRBJ2-1; TRBD2 matches at 11 bases. The CDR3 covers 20 residues. V was clipped by 6 bases and J by 0 bases; unmatched bases: 16. Germline CDR1 is MNHEY and CDR2 is SMNVEV (reference sequence). The CDR3 reads CASSLYPGLAAISSYNEQFF. The CDR3 DNA reads TGTGCCAGCAGCCTCTACCCGGGACTAGCGGCTATAAGCTCCTACAATGAGCAGTTCTTC.

This sequence joins TRBV4-1 and TRBJ1-4; 9 nucleotides align to TRBD1. There are 18 residues in the CDR3. V lost 0 bases and J lost 3; bases outside the gene matches: 8. The germline gives CDR1 MGHRA, CDR2 YSYEKL. CDR3 residues: CASSQDPRDRVANEKLFF. The DNA for the CDR3 is TGCGCCAGCAGCCAAGATCCCCGGGACAGGGTTGCTAATGAAAAACTGTTTTTT.

This chain links TRBV11-3 with TRBJ2-7; 13 bases line up with TRBD2. The CDR3 has 15 residues. J lost 4 bases, V lost 3 bases, and 3 bases had no gene match. CDR1 and CDR2 from the germline V gene are SGHNT and YENEEA. The CDR3 DNA follows: TGTGCCAGCAGCTTCGGACTAGCGGGAGTATACGAGCAGTACTTC. It specifies CASSFGLAGVYEQYF.

The V gene is TRBV28, the J gene TRBJ2-7; D not certain. V shed 8 bases and J shed 4 bases, with 12 bases lying between them. The CDR3 contains 12 residues. Germline V gives CDR1 MDHEN, CDR2 SYDVKM. Here the CDR3 reads CASAPFGYEQYF. Written as DNA, the CDR3 is TGTGCCAGCGCCCCTTTCGGTTACGAGCAGTACTTC.

The V gene is TRBV11-2, the J gene TRBJ2-3; D remains unclear. CDR3 length: 13 amino acids. Germline V gene lookup returns CDR1 SGHAT and CDR2 FQNNGV. V was shortened by 4 bases and J by 2 bases, with 7 bases between the two germline ends. CDR3 protein: CASSSGATDTQYF. In DNA, the CDR3 is TGTGCCAGCAGCTCCGGAGCCACAGATACGCAGTATTTT. The whole variable domain, filled in from reference TRBV11-2 and TRBJ2-3, reads EAGVAQSPRYKIIEKRQSVAFWCNPISGHATLYWYQQILGQGPKLLIQFQNNGVVDDSQLPKDRFSAERLKGVDSTLKIQPAKLEDSAVYLCASSSGATDTQYFGPGTRLTVL.

The rearrangement links TRBV25-1 to TRBJ1-2, with D perhaps matching TRBD1 (6 bases). This CDR3 spans 14 amino acids. The germline V gene encodes CDR1 MGHDK and CDR2 SYGVNS. V lost 4 bases to trimming and J lost 1 base, with 10 bases between them. The CDR3 nucleotides are TGTGCCAGCAGTGTGACAGGACTTAACTATGGCTACACCTTC. This codes for CASSVTGLNYGYTF.

This chain links TRBV6-5 with TRBJ2-7; possible D gene TRBD1, 5 bases. This CDR3 spans 13 amino acids. Trimming left V 0 bases short and J 9 bases short, with 12 bases between. Per the germline V gene, CDR1 is MNHEY and CDR2 is SVGAGI. CDR3 coding DNA: TGTGCCAGCAGTTACTCGACAGATTCGGGGCAGTACTTC. Encoded protein: CASSYSTDSGQYF.

The chain has TRBV10-3 and TRBJ2-7; TRBD1 agrees at 10 bases. Germline CDR1 reads ENHRY; CDR2 reads SYGVKD. J gave up 5 bases and V 3 bases, and 7 bases lay outside the gene matches. The CDR3 is made up of 15 amino acids. The CDR3 region is CAISDLGTGEDEQYF. The CDR3 nucleotides are TGTGCCATCAGTGATCTCGGGACAGGGGAGGACGAGCAGTACTTC.

The CDR3 DNA follows: TGCAGCGTTGGGGCGGGGCAGGGGGACAATCAGCCCCAGCATTTT. Amino acids: CSVGAGQGDNQPQHF. The chain couples TRBV29-1 to TRBJ1-5; 7 bases fit TRBD1. The junction had 9 bases not matched to a gene; V was cut back by 4 bases and J by 3 bases. CDR3 length: 15 residues. Germline CDR1 reads SQVTM; CDR2 reads ANQGSEA.

The rearrangement uses TRBV30 and TRBJ1-5; the D is unclear. This CDR3 has 13 amino acids. Trimming took 3 bases from V and 5 from J, leaving 11 bases between them. Per germline, CDR1 GTSNPN and CDR2 SVGIG (reference sequence). In nucleotides, the CDR3 is TGTGCCTGGAGGGCGGGCAGCCATCAGCCCCAGCATTTT. This codes for CAWRAGSHQPQHF.

This clone was picked up a small number of times. This chain joins TRBV5-5 and TRBJ1-2; D uncertain. This CDR3 spans 16 amino acids. The germline V gene encodes CDR1 SGHKS and CDR2 YYEKEE (reference sequence). Trimming shortened V by 6 bases and J by 4 bases, and 22 bases separated the two germline ends. CDR3 sequence: CASIPEEGDLGYGYTF. Written as DNA, the CDR3 is TGTGCCAGCATCCCGGAGGAGGGAGATTTAGGCTATGGCTACACCTTC. The variable domain in full, with the rest retrieved from reference TRBV5-5 and TRBJ1-2, is DAGVTQSPTHLIKTRGQQVTLRCSPISGHKSVSWYQQVLGQGPQFIFQYYEKEERGRGNFPDRFSARQFPNYSSELNVNALLLGDSALYLCASIPEEGDLGYGYTFGSGTRLTVV.

The V and J genes are TRBV11-1 and TRBJ2-1, with 7 nucleotides matching TRBD2. The length of the CDR3 is 16 residues. CDR1 and CDR2 (germline): SGHAT, FQDESV (reference sequence). The trim removed 2 bases at V and 5 bases at J, leaving 9 bases unmatched. CDR3 region: CASSLFRPGLNNEQFF. In DNA form, the CDR3 reads TGTGCCAGCAGCTTATTCCGCCCGGGACTAAACAATGAGCAGTTCTTC.

This chain uses TRBV30 with TRBJ2-5, with a weak D call TRBD1 (5 bases). CDR3 length: 14 residues. With 2 bases removed from V and 1 base from J, the gap between germline ends came to 11 bases. Germline lookup yields CDR1 GTSNPN and CDR2 SVGIG (reference sequence). The CDR3 protein is CAWSKDTLQETQYF. The CDR3 DNA reads as TGTGCCTGGAGTAAGGACACCCTCCAAGAGACCCAGTACTTC.

The J gene is TRBJ1-4, the V gene TRBV7-9; no definite D call. The CDR3 covers 13 residues. With 3 bases removed from V and 4 bases from J, the gap between germline ends came to 6 bases. Germline-derived CDR1 and CDR2 are SEHNR and FQNEAQ (reference sequence). Here the CDR3 DNA reads TGTGCCAGCAGCTTTCCCGGTAATGAAAAACTGTTTTTT. Translating it yields CASSFPGNEKLFF.

On this clone: The sample holds other DNA sequences that translate to the same CDR3. The chain carries TRBV4-2 and TRBJ1-4, with D possibly TRBD1 on 6 matching bases. Germline CDR1 is LGHNA and CDR2 is YNFKEQ. The CDR3 length is 14 residues. With 4 bases removed from V and 3 bases from J, the gap between germline ends came to 9 bases. For the CDR3, the DNA is TGTGCCAGCAGCCCCGACAGGTCTAATGAAAAACTGTTTTTT. Protein product: CASSPDRSNEKLFF.

This clone was seen more than once but under ten times. The chain employs TRBV4-3 and TRBJ1-1; possibly TRBD1 for D (6 bases). The CDR3 covers 12 residues. In germline, CDR1 is LGHNA, CDR2 YSLEER. Trimming removed 4 bases at V and 10 bases at J, with 13 bases between. The CDR3 reads CASSLGLGAAFF. Here the CDR3 DNA reads TGCGCCAGCAGCCTTGGCCTGGGGGCAGCTTTCTTT.

This clone has a handful of counts. The chain recombines TRBV29-1 with TRBJ2-5; the match to TRBD1 covers 11 bases. Germline assignment: CDR1 SQVTM and CDR2 ANQGSEA. This CDR3 region has 13 residues. V lost 3 bases, J lost 5 bases, and 2 bases stayed unmatched. The chain's CDR3 is CSVEDRGPETQYF. Written as DNA, the CDR3 is TGCAGCGTTGAGGACAGGGGGCCTGAGACCCAGTACTTC.

V gene TRBV25-1 combines with J gene TRBJ2-3, with D uncertain. CDR1 MGHDK and CDR2 SYGVNS come from the germline V gene. This CDR3 is built from 15 residues. The V gene lost 2 bases and the J gene lost 4 bases, with 13 bases spanning the gap. The CDR3 bases are TGTGCCAGCAGTGAAACCCCCCCAGGCGCAGATACGCAGTATTTT. Translating gives CASSETPPGADTQYF.

The chain joins TRBV4-1 to TRBJ2-1; D not resolved. This CDR3 comprises 13 residues. Per the germline V gene, CDR1 is MGHRA and CDR2 is YSYEKL. The germline V and J ends were trimmed by 0 bases and 10 bases, with 10 bases remaining between them. CDR3 coding DNA: TGCGCCAGCAGCCAAGATTTAACTGTCGAGCAGTTCTTC. Translated, it gives CASSQDLTVEQFF.

CDR3 nucleotides: TGTGCCAGCAGCCCCCGTTTCCTTTGGGACAGAACTGAGCAGTTCTTC. Protein: CASSPRFLWDRTEQFF. V gene TRBV9 combines with J gene TRBJ2-1; 7 bases map to TRBD1. The V segment lost 4 bases and the J segment 9 bases; nucleotides outside the gene matches: 16. The germline gives CDR1 SGDLS, CDR2 YYNGEE. The CDR3 is 16 residues long.

The V and J genes are TRBV23-1 and TRBJ1-3, with TRBD1 matching over 7 bases. TRBV23-1 counts as an open reading frame of uncertain function. The CDR3 runs to 16 residues. Trimming removed 3 bases from V and 2 bases from J; junction bases left unmatched: 7. CDR3 DNA: TGCGCCAGCAGTCAGTATGACAGGGAGCCTGGAAACACCATATATTTT. Amino acid sequence: CASSQYDREPGNTIYF.

The rearrangement joins TRBV14 to TRBJ1-1; D perhaps matches TRBD1 (6 bases). Trimming cost V 10 bases and J 7 bases, with 16 bases left between them. Germline lookup yields CDR1 SGHDN and CDR2 FVKESK. The CDR3 covers 12 residues. CDR3 protein: CATSRTAREAFF. In DNA form, the CDR3 reads TGTGCCACCTCTAGGACAGCCCGTGAAGCTTTCTTT.

V gene TRBV28 combines with J gene TRBJ1-1, with TRBD1 as a possible D gene (6 bases). Germline values: CDR1 MDHEN, CDR2 SYDVKM. The CDR3 consists of 14 residues. V gave up 5 bases and J gave up 1 base, with 11 bases separating them. CDR3 sequence: CASSPSGANTEAFF. CDR3 nucleotide sequence: TGTGCCAGCAGTCCGTCAGGGGCGAACACTGAAGCTTTCTTT.